This T cell receptor (beta chain) emerged from a study of T cells after yellow fever vaccination. Points from the study as a whole: Contamination of FACS-sorted repertoires by abundant clonotypes from the bulk population could occur. Booster samples showed a return of most primary-vaccination clones (around 96% CD4, over 70% CD8). CD4 and CD8 compartments shared a small share of clonotypes, likely from convergent recombination.

The CDR3 consists of 13 residues. From germline, CDR1 is DFQATT and CDR2 SNEGSKA (reference sequence). The junction had 3 bases not matched to a gene; V was cut back by 2 bases and J by 7 bases. Comments on this clonotype: Its specificity is not known.

TCRdb recomputed calls from the 5' RACE reads with MiXCR, one row per CDR3 protein. The table records 500,000 to 650,000 distinct CDR3 sequences, roughly 14% of them present only once. This specimen consisted of PBMCs, obtained on the day of the yellow fever booster vaccination. This TCR was recovered from a man under 40 who received the YFV17D yellow fever vaccine. V gene TRBV20-1 combines with J gene TRBJ2-1, with 9 bases matching TRBD1. The CDR3 bases are TGCAGTGCTAGATGGACAGGGGCAAATGAGCAGTTCTTC. Protein product: CSARWTGANEQFF.